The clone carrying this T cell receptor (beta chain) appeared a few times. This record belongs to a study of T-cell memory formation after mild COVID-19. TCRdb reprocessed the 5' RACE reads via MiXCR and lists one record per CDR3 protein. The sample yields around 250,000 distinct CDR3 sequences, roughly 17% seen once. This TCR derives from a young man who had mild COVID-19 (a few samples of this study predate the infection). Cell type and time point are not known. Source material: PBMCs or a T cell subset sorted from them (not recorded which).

The CDR3 sequence: CASLNSDSYEQYF. CDR3 DNA sequence: TGTGCCAGCCTAAATAGCGACTCCTACGAGCAGTACTTC. The V gene is TRBV12-3 or TRBV12-4, the J gene TRBJ2-7; possible D gene TRBD2, 5 bases. The CDR3 extends over 13 amino acids. The germline V and J ends were trimmed by 8 bases and 0 bases, with 11 bases remaining between them.